This record covers a single TCR beta chain. Its target is not known. This entry is derived from a study of cytomegalovirus exposure and HLA in healthy donors. Primers for the PCR totalled 60 Vbeta and 13 Jbeta. Sequencing was performed with immunoSEQ multiplex PCR; in TCRdb, only in-frame clones are kept and a portion is missing. The sample has some 130,000 clones, around four fifths seen once. Overall study findings and caveats: Judged likely to be a sequencing artifact was a cluster of highly shared sequence variants.

CDR3 size: 14 residues. Deletions cut 4 bases from V and 4 bases from J, with 12 bases between. Germline lookup yields CDR1 SGHTA and CDR2 FQGNSA. The source of this sequence is a male donor in good health and CMV-seronegative. This chain uses TRBV7-2 with TRBJ2-3; D uncertain. The sequenced sample was PBMCs. In DNA, the CDR3 is TGTGCCAGCAGCTCCACCGAGAGGTCAGATACGCAGTATTTT. It codes for CASSSTERSDTQYF.